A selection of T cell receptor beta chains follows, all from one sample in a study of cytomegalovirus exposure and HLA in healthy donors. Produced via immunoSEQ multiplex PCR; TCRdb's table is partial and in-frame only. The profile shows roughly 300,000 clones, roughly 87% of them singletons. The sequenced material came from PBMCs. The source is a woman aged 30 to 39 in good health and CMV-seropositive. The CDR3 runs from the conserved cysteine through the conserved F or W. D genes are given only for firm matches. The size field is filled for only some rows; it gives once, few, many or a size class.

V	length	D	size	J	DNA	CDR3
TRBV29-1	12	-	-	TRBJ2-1	TGCAGCGTTGAGAGGTCTTACAATGAGCAGTTCTTC	CSVERSYNEQFF
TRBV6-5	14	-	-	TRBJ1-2	TGTGCCAGCAGTTACAGCCGTCCCCAATATGGCTACACCTTC	CASSYSRPQYGYTF
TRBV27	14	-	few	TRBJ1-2	TGTGCCACCCGACCCGGGGTACCTACATATGGCTACACCTTC	CATRPGVPTYGYTF
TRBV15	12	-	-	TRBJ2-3	TGTGCCACCAGCGGCTTTCGGGATACGCAGTATTTT	CATSGFRDTQYF
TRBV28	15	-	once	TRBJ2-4	TGTGCCAGGAAACCGGGACTGCAAGCCAAAAACATTCAGTACTTC	CARKPGLQAKNIQYF
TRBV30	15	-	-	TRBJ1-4	TGTGCCTGGACCGCCCAACGGGGGTTAAATGAAAAACTGTTTTTT	CAWTAQRGLNEKLFF
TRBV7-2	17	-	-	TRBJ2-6	TGTGCCAGCGGACCCCAGACGCGGTTATCTGGGGCCAACGTCCTGACTTTC	CASGPQTRLSGANVLTF
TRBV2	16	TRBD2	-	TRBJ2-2	TGTGCCAGCAGTTCTTCTAGCGGGAGGAGAACCGGGGAGCTGTTTTTT	CASSSSSGRRTGELFF
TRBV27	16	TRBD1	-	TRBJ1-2	TGTGCCAGCAGCTTCATAACCGGGACAGGGGAGGGAGGCTACACCTTC	CASSFITGTGEGGYTF
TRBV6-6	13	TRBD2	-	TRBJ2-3	TGTGCCAGCAGACCTACTAGCGAAGATACGCAGTATTTT	CASRPTSEDTQYF
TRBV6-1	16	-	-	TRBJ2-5	TGTGCCAGCAGTGAATTGGGACTGAGTTTTCGAGAGACCCAGTACTTC	CASSELGLSFRETQYF
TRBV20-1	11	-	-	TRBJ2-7	TGCAGTGCCTACGACAACTACGAGCAGTACTTC	CSAYDNYEQYF
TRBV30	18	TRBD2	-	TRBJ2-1	TGTGCCTGGAGAGGGAGGGTAGGCGGACTAGCGGGGGTTGGTGAGCAGTTCTTC	CAWRGRVGGLAGVGEQFF
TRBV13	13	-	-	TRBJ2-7	TGTGCCAGCAGCTTCGACAGCTCCTACGAGCAGTACTTC	CASSFDSSYEQYF
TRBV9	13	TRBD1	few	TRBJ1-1	TGTGCCAGCAGCCTAACAGGGGTCACTGAAGCTTTCTTT	CASSLTGVTEAFF
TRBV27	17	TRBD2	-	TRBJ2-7	TGTGCCAGCAGTTTATCAGCACCTAGCGGGAGCTCCTACGAGCAGTACTTC	CASSLSAPSGSSYEQYF
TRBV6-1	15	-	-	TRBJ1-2	TGTGCCAGCAGTGAATCGGGGGATTGGTACTATGGCTACACCTTC	CASSESGDWYYGYTF
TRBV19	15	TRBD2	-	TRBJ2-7	TGTGCCAGTAGTTTCCTAGCGGGGACTAGTTACGAGCAGTACTTC	CASSFLAGTSYEQYF
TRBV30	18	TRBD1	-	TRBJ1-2	TGTGCCTGGAGTCCGCCCCCGGGACAGGGGCTCCGATTTTCGGGCTACACCTTC	CAWSPPPGQGLRFSGYTF
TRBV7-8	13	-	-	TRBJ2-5	TGTGCCAGCAGCTTAGTAGGGAGAGAGACCCAGTACTTC	CASSLVGRETQYF
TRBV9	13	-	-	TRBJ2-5	TGTGCCAGCAGCGTAGAGGTAGCCGAGACCCAGTACTTC	CASSVEVAETQYF
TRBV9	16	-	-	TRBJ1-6	TGTGCCAGCGCTCGACTCCAGTCCCTTGAGGGTTCACCCCTCCACTTT	CASARLQSLEGSPLHF
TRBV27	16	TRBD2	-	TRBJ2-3	TGTGCCAGCAGACCTCGGGGGGACGGGATAGTTGCTACGCAGTATTTT	CASRPRGDGIVATQYF
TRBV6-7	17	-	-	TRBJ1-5	TGTGCCAGCAGTGATTGCGTTACAGGCTCCCACAATCAGCCCCAGCATTTT	CASSDCVTGSHNQPQHF
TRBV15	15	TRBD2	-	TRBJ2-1	TGTGCCACCAGCCCTCGGGCGGGGGGTATAAATGAGCAGTTCTTC	CATSPRAGGINEQFF
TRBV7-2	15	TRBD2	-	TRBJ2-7	TGTGCCAGCAGCTGGGCCAGCGGGGGGGCCTACGAGCAGTACTTC	CASSWASGGAYEQYF
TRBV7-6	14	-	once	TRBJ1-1	TGTGCCAGCAGCTTAAGCCGGGACGCCATTGAAGCTTTCTTT	CASSLSRDAIEAFF
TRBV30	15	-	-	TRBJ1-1	TGTGCCTGGAGGCTAGCCGGGACGGCAAACACTGAAGCTTTCTTT	CAWRLAGTANTEAFF
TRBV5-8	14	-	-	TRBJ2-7	TGTGCCAGCAGCCGACGCAGGGGCTCCTACGAGCAGTACTTC	CASSRRRGSYEQYF
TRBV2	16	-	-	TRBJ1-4	TGTGCCAGCAGTGAAGCGGGGGCCCCTGCCAATGAAAAACTGTTTTTT	CASSEAGAPANEKLFF
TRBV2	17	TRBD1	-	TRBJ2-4	TGTGCCAGCAGTGGCGGGACAGGCCCTGTAGCCAAAAACATTCAGTACTTC	CASSGGTGPVAKNIQYF
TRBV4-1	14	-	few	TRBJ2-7	TGCGCCAGCAGCCAGGGGGGCTCCAACTACGAGCAGTACTTC	CASSQGGSNYEQYF
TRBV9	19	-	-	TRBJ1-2	TGTGCCAGCAGCGTAGGGTCCGTGGCACCTCCAGAAGGCTCCTATGGCTACACCTTC	CASSVGSVAPPEGSYGYTF
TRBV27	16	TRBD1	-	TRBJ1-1	TGTGCCAGCAGTCTCGGGACAGGGGGCGGGAACACTGAAGCTTTCTTT	CASSLGTGGGNTEAFF
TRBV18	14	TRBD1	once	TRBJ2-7	TGTGCCAGCATGGACAGGGGGAGATTTGGCGAGCAGTACTTC	CASMDRGRFGEQYF
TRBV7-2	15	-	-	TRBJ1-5	TGTGCCAGCAGCTTAGAAGGGATTAGCAATCAGCCCCAGCATTTT	CASSLEGISNQPQHF
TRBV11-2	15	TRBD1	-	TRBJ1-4	TGTGCCAGCAGCTTAACCGGGACAGGGCTCAAAAAACTGTTTTTT	CASSLTGTGLKKLFF
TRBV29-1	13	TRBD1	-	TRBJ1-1	TGCAGCGTGGCGGGGGACAGCAACACTGAAGCTTTCTTT	CSVAGDSNTEAFF
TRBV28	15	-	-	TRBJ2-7	TGTGCCAGCAGTTTCCGAGGGGCCGTAAACTACGAGCAGTACTTC	CASSFRGAVNYEQYF
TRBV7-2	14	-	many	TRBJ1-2	TGTGCCAGCAGCTTAGGTCAATCCGTATCAGGCTACACCTTC	CASSLGQSVSGYTF
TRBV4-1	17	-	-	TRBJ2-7	TGCGCCAGCAGCCGACTCGAACCGACAGCCAGCGCCTACGAGCAGTACTTC	CASSRLEPTASAYEQYF
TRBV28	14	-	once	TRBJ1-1	TGTGCCAGCAGTACGGACAGACCGAACACTGAAGCTTTCTTT	CASSTDRPNTEAFF
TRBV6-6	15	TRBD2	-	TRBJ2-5	TGTGCCAGCAGTTACGGCGGGAGGGCCGGCGAGACCCAGTACTTC	CASSYGGRAGETQYF
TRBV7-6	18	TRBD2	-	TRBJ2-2	TGTGCCAGCACCTTTACTCCAGCGGGGGGCATGAACACCGGGGAGCTGTTTTTT	CASTFTPAGGMNTGELFF
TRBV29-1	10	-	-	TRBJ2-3	TGCAGCGTTTATACAGATACGCAGTATTTT	CSVYTDTQYF
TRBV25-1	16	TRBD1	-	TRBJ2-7	TGTGCCAGCAGTCGTCTGAAAGGGGACAGGACCTACGAGCAGTACTTC	CASSRLKGDRTYEQYF
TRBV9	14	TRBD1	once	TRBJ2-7	TGTGCCAGCAGCCCTACGGGACAGCCGTACGAGCAGTACTTC	CASSPTGQPYEQYF
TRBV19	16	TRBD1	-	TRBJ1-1	TGTGCCAGTAGGAACCGGGACAGAGAACGAAACACTGAAGCTTTCTTT	CASRNRDRERNTEAFF
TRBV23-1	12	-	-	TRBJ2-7	TGCGCCAGCAACGCGGGGCCGTACGAGCAGTACTTC	CASNAGPYEQYF
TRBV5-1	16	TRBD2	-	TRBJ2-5	TGCGCCAGCTACTTACCCAGGACTAGCGGGGGTGAGACCCAGTACTTC	CASYLPRTSGGETQYF
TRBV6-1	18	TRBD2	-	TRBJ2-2	TGTGCCAGCAGTGAAGCTCTAGCGGGGCCATCAAGAACCGGGGAGCTGTTTTTT	CASSEALAGPSRTGELFF
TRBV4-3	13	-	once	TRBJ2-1	TGCGCCAGCAGCCAAGGGCCAAACAATGAGCAGTTCTTC	CASSQGPNNEQFF
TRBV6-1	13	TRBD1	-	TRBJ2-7	TGTGCCAGCAGCCGGGACAGGGCCTACGAGCAGTACTTC	CASSRDRAYEQYF
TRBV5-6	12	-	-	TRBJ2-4	TGTGCCAGCAGCAGGGGGGAAAACATTCAGTACTTC	CASSRGENIQYF
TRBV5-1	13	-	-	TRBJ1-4	TGCGCCAGCAGCTTGGATCCTAATGAAAAACTGTTTTTT	CASSLDPNEKLFF
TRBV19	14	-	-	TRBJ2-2	TGTGCCAGTAGGGAAACAGGGAGCACCGGGGAGCTGTTTTTT	CASRETGSTGELFF
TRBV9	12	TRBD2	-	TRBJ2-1	TGTGCCAGCAGCGTCGAGCGGGGAGAGCAGTTCTTC	CASSVERGEQFF
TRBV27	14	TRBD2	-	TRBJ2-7	TGTGCCAGCACAACCCTAGCGGGAGGGAACGAGCAGTACTTC	CASTTLAGGNEQYF
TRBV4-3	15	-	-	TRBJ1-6	TGCGCCAGCAGCCAAGAGTACCCGGGAGTTTCACCCCTCCACTTT	CASSQEYPGVSPLHF
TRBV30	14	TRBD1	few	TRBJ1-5	TGTGCCTGGCATCAACAGGGGGCGCGGCAGCCCCAGCATTTT	CAWHQQGARQPQHF